These 6 T cell receptor beta chains were sequenced from one sample in a study of T cell responses to AZD1222 COVID-19 vaccine. Assay used: immunoSEQ multiplex PCR; TCRdb lists only in-frame clones, some missing. The data show 110,000 or so clones, 88% seen once. The starting material was peripheral blood, obtained 28 days after the second AZD1222 dose. These receptors were collected from an adult who received the AZD1222 COVID-19 vaccine.

J is TRBJ2-1 and V is TRBV4-1, with 7 bases aligning to TRBD2. This CDR3 spans 15 amino acids. The V segment lost 0 bases and the J segment 4 bases; nucleotides outside the gene matches: 3. Germline assignment: CDR1 MGHRA and CDR2 YSYEKL. CDR3: CASSQELAIYNEQFF. CDR3 in DNA: TGCGCCAGCAGCCAAGAACTAGCGATATACAATGAGCAGTTCTTC.

The CDR3 bases are TGTGCCAGCAGCTTGTCCCCCTACAATGAGCAGTTCTTC. Protein: CASSLSPYNEQFF. This chain joins TRBV5-4 and TRBJ2-1; D gene ambiguous. With 1 base removed from V and 2 bases from J, the gap between germline ends came to 4 bases. The CDR3 spans 13 residues. Per the germline V gene, CDR1 is SGHNT and CDR2 is YYREEE (reference sequence).

The chain couples TRBV3-1 (or the pseudogene TRBV3-2) to TRBJ2-3; TRBD2 agrees at 15 bases. The ends lost 6 bases at V and 9 bases at J; junction bases unmatched: 7. The CDR3 runs to 15 residues. In germline, CDR1 is LGHDT, CDR2 YNNKEL (reference sequence). Written as DNA, the CDR3 is TGTGCCAGCAGTACCCTAGGGACTAGCGGGGGGACGCAGTATTTT. Protein product: CASSTLGTSGGTQYF.

The chain is built from TRBV19 and TRBJ2-5; 8 nucleotides line up with TRBD2. The CDR3 sequence is 16 residues long. Germline V gives CDR1 LNHDA, CDR2 SQIVND (reference sequence). V lost 6 bases, J lost 4 bases, and 13 bases stayed unmatched. The CDR3 DNA follows: TGTGCCAGTAGCGGGAGGGGGGCGATGTTTGGAGAGACCCAGTACTTC. It yields the protein CASSGRGAMFGETQYF.

The chain couples TRBV5-1 to TRBJ2-7, with D maybe TRBD2 (6 bases). This CDR3 region has 13 residues. With 2 bases removed from V and 3 bases from J, the gap between germline ends came to 9 bases. Germline CDR1 and CDR2: SGHRS and YFSETQ. In DNA form, the CDR3 reads TGCGCCAGCAGCTTTGCTAGCGACTACGAGCAGTACTTC. This gives the protein CASSFASDYEQYF.

The chain employs TRBV6-4 and TRBJ1-2; TRBD1 agrees at 7 bases. The CDR3 totals 17 residues. J was trimmed by 4 bases and V by 0 bases; bases with no gene match: 11. Germline assignment: CDR1 MRHNA and CDR2 SNTAGT. As DNA, the CDR3 is TGTGCCAGCAGTGACTCTGGGAGCAGGGGGGGATCCTATGGCTACACCTTC. Translation gives CASSDSGSRGGSYGYTF.